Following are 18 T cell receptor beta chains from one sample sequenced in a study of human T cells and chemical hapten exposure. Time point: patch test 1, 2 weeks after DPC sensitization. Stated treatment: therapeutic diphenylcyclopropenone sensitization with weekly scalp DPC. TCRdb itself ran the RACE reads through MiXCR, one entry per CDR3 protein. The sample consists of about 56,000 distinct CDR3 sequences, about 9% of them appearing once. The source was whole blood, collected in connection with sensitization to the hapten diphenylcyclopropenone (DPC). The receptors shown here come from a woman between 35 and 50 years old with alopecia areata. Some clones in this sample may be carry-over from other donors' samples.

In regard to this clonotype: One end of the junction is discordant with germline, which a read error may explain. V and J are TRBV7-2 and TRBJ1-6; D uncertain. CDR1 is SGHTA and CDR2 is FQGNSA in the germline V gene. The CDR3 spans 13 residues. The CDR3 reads CVSSLGGSSSLHF. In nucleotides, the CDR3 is TGTGTCAGCAGCTTAGGTGGCAGTTCCTCCCTCCACTTT.

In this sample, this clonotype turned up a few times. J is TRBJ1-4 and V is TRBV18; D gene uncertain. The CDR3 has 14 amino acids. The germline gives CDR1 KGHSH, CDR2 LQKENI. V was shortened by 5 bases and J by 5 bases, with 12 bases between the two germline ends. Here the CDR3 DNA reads TGTGCCAGCTCATCGAGGAGTGCCAATGAAAAACTGTTTTTT. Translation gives CASSSRSANEKLFF. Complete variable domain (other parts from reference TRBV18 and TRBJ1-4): NAGVMQNPRHLVRRRGQEARLRCSPMKGHSHVYWYRQLPEEGLKFMVYLQKENIIDESGMPKERFSAEFPKEGPSILRIQQVVRGDSAAYFCASSSRSANEKLFFGSGTQLSVL.

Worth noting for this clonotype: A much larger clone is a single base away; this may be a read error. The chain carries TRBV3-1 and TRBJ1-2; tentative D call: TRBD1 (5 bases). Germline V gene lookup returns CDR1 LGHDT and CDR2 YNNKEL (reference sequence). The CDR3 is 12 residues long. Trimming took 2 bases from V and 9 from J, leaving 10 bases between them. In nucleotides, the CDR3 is TGTGCCAGCAGCCAATTGGGGGATAGCTACACCTTC. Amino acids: CASSQLGDSYTF.

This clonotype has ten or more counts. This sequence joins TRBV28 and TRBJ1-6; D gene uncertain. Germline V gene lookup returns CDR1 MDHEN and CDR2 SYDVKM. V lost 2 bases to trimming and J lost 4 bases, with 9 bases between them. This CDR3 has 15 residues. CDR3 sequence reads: CASSLTGDYNSPLHF. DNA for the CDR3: TGTGCCAGCAGTTTAACCGGGGATTATAATTCACCCCTCCACTTT.

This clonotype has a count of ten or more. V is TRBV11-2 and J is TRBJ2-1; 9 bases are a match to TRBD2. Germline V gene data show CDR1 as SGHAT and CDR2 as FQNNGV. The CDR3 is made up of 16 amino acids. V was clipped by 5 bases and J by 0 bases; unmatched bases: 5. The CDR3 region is CASSHSAGGSYNEQFF. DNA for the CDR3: TGTGCCAGCAGCCATTCAGCGGGGGGCTCCTACAATGAGCAGTTCTTC.

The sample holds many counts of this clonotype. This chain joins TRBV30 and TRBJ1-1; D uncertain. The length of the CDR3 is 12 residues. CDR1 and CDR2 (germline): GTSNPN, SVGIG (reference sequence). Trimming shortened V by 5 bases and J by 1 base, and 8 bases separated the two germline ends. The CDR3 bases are TGTGCCTGGGACATAGGGAACACTGAAGCTTTCTTT. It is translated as CAWDIGNTEAFF. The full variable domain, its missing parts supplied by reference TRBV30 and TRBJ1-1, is SQTIHQWPATLVQPVGSPLSLECTVEGTSNPNLYWYRQAAGRGLQLLFYSVGIGQISSEVPQNLSASRPQDRQFILSSKKLLLSDSGFYLCAWDIGNTEAFFGQGTRLTVV.

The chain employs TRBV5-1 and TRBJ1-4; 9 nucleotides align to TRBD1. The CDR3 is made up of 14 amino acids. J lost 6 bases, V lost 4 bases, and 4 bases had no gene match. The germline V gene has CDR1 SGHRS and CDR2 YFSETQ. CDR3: CASSHRDRDEKLFF. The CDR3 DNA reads TGCGCCAGCAGCCACCGGGACAGGGATGAAAAACTGTTTTTT.

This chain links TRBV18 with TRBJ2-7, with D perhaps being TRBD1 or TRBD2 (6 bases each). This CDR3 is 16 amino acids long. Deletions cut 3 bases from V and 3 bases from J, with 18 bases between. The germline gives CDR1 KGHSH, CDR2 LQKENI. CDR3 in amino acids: CASSPPQGRGVYEQYF. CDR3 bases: TGTGCCAGCTCACCCCCTCAGGGGCGCGGGGTCTACGAGCAGTACTTC.

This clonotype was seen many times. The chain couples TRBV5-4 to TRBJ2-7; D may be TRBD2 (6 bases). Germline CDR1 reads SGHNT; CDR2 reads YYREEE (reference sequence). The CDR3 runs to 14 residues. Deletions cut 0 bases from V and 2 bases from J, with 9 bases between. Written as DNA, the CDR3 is TGTGCCAGCAGCTTGGGGGGGGAGACCTACGAGCAGTACTTC. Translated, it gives CASSLGGETYEQYF.

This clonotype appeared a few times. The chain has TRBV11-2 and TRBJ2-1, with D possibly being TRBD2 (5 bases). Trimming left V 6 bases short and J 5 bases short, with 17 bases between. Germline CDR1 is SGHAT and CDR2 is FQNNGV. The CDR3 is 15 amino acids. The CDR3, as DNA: TGTGCCAGCAGGACCATTGACAAGCGGCACAATGAGCAGTTCTTC. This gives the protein CASRTIDKRHNEQFF.

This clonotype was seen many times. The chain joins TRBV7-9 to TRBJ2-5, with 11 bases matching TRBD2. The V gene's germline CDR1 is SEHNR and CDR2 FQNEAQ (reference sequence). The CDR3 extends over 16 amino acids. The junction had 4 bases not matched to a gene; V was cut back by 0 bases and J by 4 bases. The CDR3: CASSLALLAGAETQYF. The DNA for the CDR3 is TGTGCCAGCAGCTTAGCGCTACTAGCGGGGGCAGAGACCCAGTACTTC.

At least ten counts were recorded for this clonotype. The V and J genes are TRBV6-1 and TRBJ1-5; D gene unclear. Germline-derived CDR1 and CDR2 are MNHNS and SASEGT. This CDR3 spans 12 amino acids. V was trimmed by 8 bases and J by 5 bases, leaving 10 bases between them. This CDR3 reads CASGFLDQPQHF. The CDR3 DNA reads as TGTGCCAGCGGGTTCTTGGATCAGCCCCAGCATTTT.

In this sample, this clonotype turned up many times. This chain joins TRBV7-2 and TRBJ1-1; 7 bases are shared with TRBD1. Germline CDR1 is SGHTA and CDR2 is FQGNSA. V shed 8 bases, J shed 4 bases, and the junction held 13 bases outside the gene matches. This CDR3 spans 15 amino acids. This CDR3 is CASGTQTGIGTEAFF. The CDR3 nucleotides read TGTGCCAGCGGAACCCAGACAGGGATCGGCACTGAAGCTTTCTTT.

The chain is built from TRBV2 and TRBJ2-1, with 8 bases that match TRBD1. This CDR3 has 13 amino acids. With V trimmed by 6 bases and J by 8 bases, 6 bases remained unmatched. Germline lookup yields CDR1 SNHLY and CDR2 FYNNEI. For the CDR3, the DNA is TGTGCCAGCAGGCGACAGGGGTTGGATGAGCAGTTCTTC. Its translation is CASRRQGLDEQFF.

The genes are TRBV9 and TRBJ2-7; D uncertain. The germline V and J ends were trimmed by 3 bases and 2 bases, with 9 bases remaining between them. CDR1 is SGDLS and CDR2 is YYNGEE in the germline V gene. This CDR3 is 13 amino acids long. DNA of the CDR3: TGTGCCAGCAGCGGGCCCAGTGCCTACGAGCAGTACTTC. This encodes CASSGPSAYEQYF.

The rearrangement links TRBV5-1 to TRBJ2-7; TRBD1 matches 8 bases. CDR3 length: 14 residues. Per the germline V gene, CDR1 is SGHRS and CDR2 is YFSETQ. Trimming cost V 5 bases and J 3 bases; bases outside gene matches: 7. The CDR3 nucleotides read TGCGCCAGCAGTCCAGGGACAGGCCACTACGAGCAGTACTTC. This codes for CASSPGTGHYEQYF.

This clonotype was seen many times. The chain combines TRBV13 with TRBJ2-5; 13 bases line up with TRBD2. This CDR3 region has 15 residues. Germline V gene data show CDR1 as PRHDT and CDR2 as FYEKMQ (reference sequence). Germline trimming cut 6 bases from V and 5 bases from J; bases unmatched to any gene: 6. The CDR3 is CASSRTSGGWETQYF. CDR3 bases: TGTGCCAGCAGTAGGACTAGCGGGGGCTGGGAGACCCAGTACTTC.

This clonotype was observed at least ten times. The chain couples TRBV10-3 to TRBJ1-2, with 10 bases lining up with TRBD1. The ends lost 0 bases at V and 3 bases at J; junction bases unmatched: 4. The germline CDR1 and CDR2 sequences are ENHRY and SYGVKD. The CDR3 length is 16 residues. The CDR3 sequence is CAISESTGGTDYGYTF. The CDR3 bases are TGTGCCATCAGTGAGTCGACAGGGGGCACGGACTATGGCTACACCTTC.